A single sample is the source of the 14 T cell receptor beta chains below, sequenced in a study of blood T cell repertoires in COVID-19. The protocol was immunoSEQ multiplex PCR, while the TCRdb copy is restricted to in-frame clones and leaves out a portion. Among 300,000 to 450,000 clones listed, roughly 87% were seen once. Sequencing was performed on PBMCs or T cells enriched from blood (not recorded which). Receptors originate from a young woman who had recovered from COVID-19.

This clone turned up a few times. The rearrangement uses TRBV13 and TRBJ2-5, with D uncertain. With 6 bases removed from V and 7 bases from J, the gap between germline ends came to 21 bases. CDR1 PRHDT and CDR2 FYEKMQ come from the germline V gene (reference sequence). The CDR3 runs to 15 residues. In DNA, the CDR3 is TGTGCCAGCAGTTCTGCTGATAGCAACCCTGGGACCCAGTACTTC. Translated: CASSSADSNPGTQYF.

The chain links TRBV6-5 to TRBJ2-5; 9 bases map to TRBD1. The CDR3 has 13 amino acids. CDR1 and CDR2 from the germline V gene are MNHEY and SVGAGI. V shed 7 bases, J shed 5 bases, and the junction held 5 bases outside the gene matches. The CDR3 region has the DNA TGTGCCAGCACAAACAGGGGGCGGGAGACCCAGTACTTC. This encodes CASTNRGRETQYF.

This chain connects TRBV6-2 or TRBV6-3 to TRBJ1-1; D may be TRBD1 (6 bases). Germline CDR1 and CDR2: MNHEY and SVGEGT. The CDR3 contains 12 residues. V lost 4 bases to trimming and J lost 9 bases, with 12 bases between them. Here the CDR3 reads CASSLGGGKAFF. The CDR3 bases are TGTGCCAGCAGTTTAGGGGGAGGGAAAGCTTTCTTT.

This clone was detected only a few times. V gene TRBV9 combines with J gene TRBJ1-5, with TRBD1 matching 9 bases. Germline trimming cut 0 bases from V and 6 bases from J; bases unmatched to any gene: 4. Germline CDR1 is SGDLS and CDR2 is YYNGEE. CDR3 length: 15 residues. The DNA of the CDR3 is TGTGCCAGCAGCGTAGACGGGACAGGGATTCAGCCCCAGCATTTT. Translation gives CASSVDGTGIQPQHF.

The CDR3 sequence is CSAKSGGAGYNEQFF. The CDR3 DNA reads as TGCAGCGCCAAGAGCGGGGGGGCTGGCTACAATGAGCAGTTCTTC. The chain is built from TRBV29-1 and TRBJ2-1; 10 bases line up with TRBD2. CDR1 and CDR2 (germline): SQVTM, ANQGSEA. V was pared by 7 bases and J by 3 bases, with 9 bases of the junction left unmatched. The CDR3 is 15 residues long.

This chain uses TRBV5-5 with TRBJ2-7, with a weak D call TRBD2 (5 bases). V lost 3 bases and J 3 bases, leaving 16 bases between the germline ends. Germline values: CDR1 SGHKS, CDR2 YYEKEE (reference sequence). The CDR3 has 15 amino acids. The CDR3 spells CASSSGPNRGYEQYF. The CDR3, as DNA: TGTGCCAGCAGCTCCGGACCGAATCGGGGCTACGAGCAGTACTTC.

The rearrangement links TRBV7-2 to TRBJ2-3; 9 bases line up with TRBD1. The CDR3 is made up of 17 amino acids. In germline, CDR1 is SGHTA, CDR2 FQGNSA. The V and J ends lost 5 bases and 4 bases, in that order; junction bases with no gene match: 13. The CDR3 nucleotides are TGTGCCAGCAGCCCTGGACAGGGGCGCCTTTCAGCAGATACGCAGTATTTT. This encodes CASSPGQGRLSADTQYF.

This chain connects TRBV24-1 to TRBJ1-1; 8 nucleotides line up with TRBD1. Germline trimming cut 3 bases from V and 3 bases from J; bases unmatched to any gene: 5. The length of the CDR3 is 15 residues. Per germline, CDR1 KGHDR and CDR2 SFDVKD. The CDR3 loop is CATSDGTGGHTEAFF. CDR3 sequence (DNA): TGTGCCACCAGTGATGGGACAGGAGGGCACACTGAAGCTTTCTTT.

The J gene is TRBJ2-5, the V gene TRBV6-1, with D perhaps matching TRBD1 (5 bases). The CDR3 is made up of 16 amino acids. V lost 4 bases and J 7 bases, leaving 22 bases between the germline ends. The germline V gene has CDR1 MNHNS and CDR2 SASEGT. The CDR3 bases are TGTGCCAGCAGTGCCCAGGACATGGGCCTTAGTGTGACCCAGTACTTC. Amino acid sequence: CASSAQDMGLSVTQYF.

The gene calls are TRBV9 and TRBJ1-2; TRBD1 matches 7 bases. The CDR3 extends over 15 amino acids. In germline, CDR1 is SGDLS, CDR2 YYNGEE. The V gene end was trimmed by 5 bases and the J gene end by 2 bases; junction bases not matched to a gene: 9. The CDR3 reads CASRGPVGQNYGYTF. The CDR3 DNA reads TGTGCCAGCAGGGGACCAGTGGGACAGAACTATGGCTACACCTTC.

CDR3 region: CAWAPLYEEETQYF. In DNA form, the CDR3 reads TGTGCCTGGGCGCCCCTTTATGAGGAAGAGACCCAGTACTTC. The chain uses TRBV30 and TRBJ2-5; D remains unclear. This CDR3 spans 14 amino acids. Per the germline V gene, CDR1 is GTSNPN and CDR2 is SVGIG (reference sequence). Trimming pared 5 bases from V and 3 bases from J, leaving 16 bases between.

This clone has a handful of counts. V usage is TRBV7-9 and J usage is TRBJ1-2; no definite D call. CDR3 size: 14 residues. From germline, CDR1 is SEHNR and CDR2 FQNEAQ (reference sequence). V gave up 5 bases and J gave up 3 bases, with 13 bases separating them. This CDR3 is CASSPPWEDYGYTF. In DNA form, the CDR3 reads TGTGCCAGCAGCCCCCCCTGGGAGGACTATGGCTACACCTTC.

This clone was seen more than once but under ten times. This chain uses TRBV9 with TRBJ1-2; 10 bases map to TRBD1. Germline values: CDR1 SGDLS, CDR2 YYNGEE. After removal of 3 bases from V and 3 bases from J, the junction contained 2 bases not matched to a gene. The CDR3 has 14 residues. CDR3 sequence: CASSADRGHYGYTF. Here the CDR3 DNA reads TGTGCCAGCAGCGCCGACAGGGGGCACTATGGCTACACCTTC.

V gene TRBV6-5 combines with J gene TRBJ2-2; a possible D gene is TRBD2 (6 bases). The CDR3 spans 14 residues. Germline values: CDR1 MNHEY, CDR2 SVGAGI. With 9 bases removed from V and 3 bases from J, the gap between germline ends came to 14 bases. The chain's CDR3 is CASSGQTHTGELFF. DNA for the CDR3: TGTGCCAGTAGCGGCCAGACTCACACCGGGGAGCTGTTTTTT.